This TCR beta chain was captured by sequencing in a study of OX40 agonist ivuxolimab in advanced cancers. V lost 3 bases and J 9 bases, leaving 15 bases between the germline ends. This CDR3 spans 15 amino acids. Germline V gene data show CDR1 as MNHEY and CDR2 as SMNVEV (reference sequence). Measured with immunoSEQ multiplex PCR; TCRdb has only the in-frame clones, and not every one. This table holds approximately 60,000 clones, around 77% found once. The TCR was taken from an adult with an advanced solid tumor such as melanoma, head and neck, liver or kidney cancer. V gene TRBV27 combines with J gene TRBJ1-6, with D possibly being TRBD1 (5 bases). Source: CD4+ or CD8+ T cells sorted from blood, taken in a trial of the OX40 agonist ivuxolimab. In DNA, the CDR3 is TGTGCCAGCAGTTTGAGGGAGCTGGGGACTTCACCCCTCCACTTT. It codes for CASSLRELGTSPLHF.